This is a list of T cell receptor beta chains from one sample in a study of beta chain features in type 1 diabetes. Method: immunoSEQ multiplex PCR; TCRdb's copy keeps in-frame clones and lacks some. The data contain roughly 100,000 clones, under 30% of them singletons. Material for sequencing was central memory CD4+ T cells from blood. These receptors were taken from a woman aged 18-35 years with type 1 diabetes. Each CDR3 is given with its conserved first and last residue. D genes are given only for firm matches. Only part of the rows carry a size: once, few, many, or a class if the clone is expanded.

CDR3 protein	CDR3 DNA	D gene	V gene	J gene	clone size
CASSNRGGAGEKLFF	TGTGCCAGCAGTAACCGGGGGGGGGCTGGTGAAAAACTGTTTTTT	NA	TRBV7-2	TRBJ1-4	NA
CASSATSGPQETQYF	TGTGCCAGCAGCGCGACTAGCGGGCCACAAGAGACCCAGTACTTC	TRBD2	TRBV7-2	TRBJ2-5	NA
CASSQVGGSADTQYF	TGTGCCAGCAGCCAAGTGGGCGGGAGTGCAGATACGCAGTATTTT	TRBD2	TRBV4-2	TRBJ2-3	few
CASTSGSEQYF	TGTGCCAGCACTAGCGGGAGCGAGCAGTACTTC	TRBD2	TRBV2	TRBJ2-7	few
CASFGPGNTIYF	TGTGCCAGCTTTGGGCCTGGAAACACCATATATTTT	NA	TRBV7-9	TRBJ1-3	NA
CASSPSGRAGIRFF	TGTGCCAGCAGCCCGAGCGGGAGGGCCGGGATTAGGTTCTTC	TRBD2	TRBV14	TRBJ2-1	NA
CASSLYRGQDEKLFF	TGTGCCAGCAGTTTATACAGGGGACAAGATGAAAAACTGTTTTTT	TRBD1	TRBV28	TRBJ1-4	few
CASSSSEGPQPQHF	TGTGCCAGCAGCTCGTCGGAGGGCCCTCAGCCCCAGCATTTT	NA	TRBV7-8	TRBJ1-5	few
CASSQSISPEPGCTDTQYF	TGCGCCAGCAGTCAATCGATCAGTCCAGAGCCCGGGTGCACAGATACGCAGTATTTT	NA	TRBV23-1	TRBJ2-3	few
CASTLGLAAYNEQFF	TGTGCCAGCACCCTGGGACTAGCGGCCTACAATGAGCAGTTCTTC	TRBD2	TRBV7-2	TRBJ2-1	NA
CASSLGGVYEQYF	TGTGCCAGCAGCTTAGGGGGCGTCTACGAGCAGTACTTC	NA	TRBV11-1	TRBJ2-7	NA
CARSSPGQGWSWGYTF	TGTGCCCGAAGTTCACCGGGACAGGGGTGGTCATGGGGCTACACCTTC	TRBD1	TRBV30	TRBJ1-2	NA
CASSPQGQGNGELFF	TGTGCCAGCAGCCCCCAGGGACAGGGAAACGGGGAGCTGTTTTTT	TRBD1	TRBV7-3	TRBJ2-2	few
CASSPTSGSAGELFF	TGTGCCAGCAGTCCTACTAGCGGGAGCGCGGGGGAGCTGTTTTTT	TRBD2	TRBV28	TRBJ2-2	NA
CASSPTGGAYGANVLTF	TGTGCCAGCTCACCGACAGGGGGCGCTTATGGGGCCAACGTCCTGACTTTC	TRBD1	TRBV18	TRBJ2-6	few
CASSVDSSGGSYGYTF	TGTGCCAGCAGCGTAGACTCCTCGGGAGGGAGCTATGGCTACACCTTC	NA	TRBV9	TRBJ1-2	once
CASSPQGGVTEAFF	TGTGCCAGCAGCCCCCAGGGGGGAGTGACTGAAGCTTTCTTT	TRBD1	TRBV5-4	TRBJ1-1	NA
CASRFQGDYGYTF	TGTGCCAGCAGATTTCAGGGGGACTATGGCTACACCTTC	TRBD1	TRBV25-1	TRBJ1-2	NA
CASSFQGYGYTF	TGTGCCAGCAGCTTCCAGGGCTATGGCTACACCTTC	NA	TRBV5-5	TRBJ1-2	NA
CASSVGGGRANEQFF	TGTGCCAGCAGCGTAGGCGGCGGGAGGGCGAATGAGCAGTTCTTC	TRBD2	TRBV9	TRBJ2-1	NA
CASSLRSGPSTDTQYF	TGTGCCAGCAGCTTAAGAAGCGGTCCTAGCACAGATACGCAGTATTTT	NA	TRBV11-2	TRBJ2-3	NA
CSVWGTDQGNYGYTF	TGCAGCGTATGGGGAACCGACCAGGGGAACTATGGCTACACCTTC	NA	TRBV29-1	TRBJ1-2	few
CASSLSRGGSTDTQYF	TGTGCCAGCAGCTTAAGTCGCGGGGGGAGCACAGATACGCAGTATTTT	TRBD2	TRBV11-3	TRBJ2-3	NA
CASSLRGGWVNTEAFF	TGTGCCAGCAGCTTGAGGGGGGGTTGGGTGAACACTGAAGCTTTCTTT	NA	TRBV5-6	TRBJ1-1	NA
CASSLTGRSNQPQHF	TGTGCCAGCAGTCTGACAGGGCGTAGCAATCAGCCCCAGCATTTT	TRBD1	TRBV6-1	TRBJ1-5	NA
CASSPGPGAGSETQYF	TGTGCCAGCAGTCCTGGCCCGGGCGCGGGTTCGGAGACCCAGTACTTC	NA	TRBV7-9	TRBJ2-5	NA
CASSLGSSGQGNEQFF	TGTGCCAGCAGCTTGGGGTCTAGCGGGCAAGGGAATGAGCAGTTCTTC	TRBD2	TRBV5-4	TRBJ2-1	NA
CASSQELSSSSGANVLTF	TGCGCCAGCAGCCAAGAGCTTTCTTCTAGTAGTGGGGCCAACGTCCTGACTTTC	NA	TRBV4-3	TRBJ2-6	NA
CASSEGMAVNTEAFF	TGTGCCAGCAGTGAAGGAATGGCGGTGAACACTGAAGCTTTCTTT	NA	TRBV2	TRBJ1-1	NA
CASSLGGQGTYEQYF	TGCGCCAGCAGCTTGGGGGGACAGGGTACCTACGAGCAGTACTTC	TRBD1	TRBV5-1	TRBJ2-7	few
CASNRGQGGGNEQFF	TGTGCCAGCAACCGCGGACAGGGAGGGGGTAATGAGCAGTTCTTC	NA	TRBV2	TRBJ2-1	few
CASSVGWGLTDTQYF	TGTGCCAGCAGCGTAGGGTGGGGGCTCACAGATACGCAGTATTTT	NA	TRBV9	TRBJ2-3	NA
CASSYSVPTGEQFF	TGTGCCAGCAGTTACTCGGTCCCCACGGGTGAGCAGTTCTTC	NA	TRBV6-6	TRBJ2-1	many
CASSPTVIYGYTF	TGTGCCAGCAGTCCTACAGTAATCTATGGCTACACCTTC	NA	TRBV28	TRBJ1-2	few
CASSLVGQGAGETQYF	TGCGCCAGCAGCTTGGTTGGACAGGGGGCCGGAGAGACCCAGTACTTC	TRBD1	TRBV5-1	TRBJ2-5	few
CSARPTDTQYF	TGCAGTGCTAGACCGACAGATACGCAGTATTTT	NA	TRBV20-1	TRBJ2-3	NA
CAGGLAPRENQPQHF	TGCGCCGGTGGACTCGCGCCAAGGGAAAATCAGCCCCAGCATTTT	NA	TRBV10-1	TRBJ1-5	NA
CAIKIRVAGAEQFF	TGTGCCATCAAAATACGAGTAGCGGGAGCAGAGCAGTTCTTC	TRBD2	TRBV10-3	TRBJ2-1	NA
CASSTGLAGSEETQYF	TGTGCCAGCAGCACCGGACTAGCGGGATCGGAAGAGACCCAGTACTTC	TRBD2	TRBV11-3	TRBJ2-5	NA
CASSSMAETGELFF	TGTGCCAGCAGCTCCATGGCCGAAACCGGGGAGCTGTTTTTT	NA	TRBV11-3	TRBJ2-2	NA
CASTAGTSADTQYF	TGTGCCAGCACGGCCGGGACTAGCGCAGATACGCAGTATTTT	TRBD2	TRBV7-8	TRBJ2-3	once
CAIRRQGFGTEAFF	TGTGCCATCAGGAGACAGGGATTCGGGACTGAAGCTTTCTTT	TRBD1	TRBV10-3	TRBJ1-1	few
CASSPTAGVETQYF	TGTGCCAGCAGTCCGACGGCGGGAGTGGAGACCCAGTACTTC	TRBD2	TRBV28	TRBJ2-5	few
CASSSSGGPPYNEQFF	TGTGCCAGCAGTTCTAGCGGGGGCCCGCCCTACAATGAGCAGTTCTTC	TRBD2	TRBV7-9	TRBJ2-1	NA
CASRDGGSYNEQFF	TGTGCCAGCAGAGACGGGGGGTCCTACAATGAGCAGTTCTTC	TRBD2	TRBV6-5	TRBJ2-1	NA
CASSQGHLRGTGELFF	TGCGCCAGCAGCCAAGGGCACCTGAGGGGGACCGGGGAGCTGTTTTTT	NA	TRBV4-3	TRBJ2-2	NA
CASSPSERYAEAFF	TGTGCCAGCTCACCTTCCGAGAGGTACGCTGAAGCTTTCTTT	NA	TRBV18	TRBJ1-1	NA
CASRLADKNIQYF	TGTGCCAGCAGACTAGCGGACAAAAACATTCAGTACTTC	TRBD2	TRBV5-4	TRBJ2-4	few
CASSSLSGSGTDTQYF	TGTGCCAGCAGTTCGTTGTCCGGGAGCGGCACAGATACGCAGTATTTT	NA	TRBV28	TRBJ2-3	NA
CASTPGLAQETQYF	TGCGCCAGCACCCCGGGCCTAGCTCAGGAGACCCAGTACTTC	NA	TRBV5-1	TRBJ2-5	NA
CASSLSSGTGGYEQYF	TGTGCCAGCAGCTTAAGCTCCGGGACAGGGGGCTACGAGCAGTACTTC	TRBD1	TRBV7-9	TRBJ2-7	NA
CASSVGGKNTEAFF	TGTGCCAGCAGCGTAGGGGGCAAGAACACTGAAGCTTTCTTT	NA	TRBV9	TRBJ1-1	NA
CASISGGSYEQYF	TGTGCCAGCATCTCAGGAGGTTCCTACGAGCAGTACTTC	NA	TRBV28	TRBJ2-7	once
CASSREVNEQFF	TGTGCCAGCAGCCGGGAAGTCAATGAGCAGTTCTTC	NA	TRBV5-4	TRBJ2-1	few
CASSSVASVREKLFF	TGTGCCAGCAGCTCAGTAGCGTCGGTGAGAGAAAAACTGTTTTTT	NA	TRBV7-9	TRBJ1-4	few
CASSLGQNIAKNIQYF	TGTGCCAGCAGCTTGGGACAGAACATAGCCAAAAACATTCAGTACTTC	TRBD1	TRBV7-9	TRBJ2-4	NA
CASSIPGYGYTF	TGTGCCAGTAGTATCCCAGGCTATGGCTACACCTTC	NA	TRBV19	TRBJ1-2	NA
CASRKGATEAFF	TGTGCCAGCCGAAAGGGGGCCACTGAAGCTTTCTTT	TRBD1	TRBV6-5	TRBJ1-1	NA
CASSLAGGRARINNEQFF	TGTGCCAGCAGCTTAGCGGGCGGGAGGGCCAGGATAAACAATGAGCAGTTCTTC	TRBD2	TRBV7-9	TRBJ2-1	NA
CASSLGQIETQYF	TGTGCCAGCAGCTTAGGACAGATTGAGACCCAGTACTTC	NA	TRBV7-8	TRBJ2-5	few